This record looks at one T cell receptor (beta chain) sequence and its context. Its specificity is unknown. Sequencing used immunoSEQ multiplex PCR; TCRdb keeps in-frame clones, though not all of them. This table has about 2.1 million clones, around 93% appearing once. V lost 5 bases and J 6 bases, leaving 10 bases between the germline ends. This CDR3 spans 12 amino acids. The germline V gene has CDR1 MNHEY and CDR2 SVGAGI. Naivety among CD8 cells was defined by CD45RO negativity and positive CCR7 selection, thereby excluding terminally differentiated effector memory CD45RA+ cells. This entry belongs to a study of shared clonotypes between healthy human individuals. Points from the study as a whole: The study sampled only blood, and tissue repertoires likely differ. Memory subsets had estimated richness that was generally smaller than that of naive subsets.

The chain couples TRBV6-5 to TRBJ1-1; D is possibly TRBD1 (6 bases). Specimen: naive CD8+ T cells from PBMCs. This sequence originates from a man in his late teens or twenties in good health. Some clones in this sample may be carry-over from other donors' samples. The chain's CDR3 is CASSPEGAEAFF. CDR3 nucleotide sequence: TGTGCCAGCAGTCCTGAGGGGGCTGAAGCTTTCTTT.